Sequencing of this TCR beta chain was carried out in a study of CD8 T cells in ankylosing spondylitis. Quantitative 5'-RACE with molecular barcodes generated TCR beta libraries. Using its own MiXCR run on the 5' RACE reads, TCRdb lists one record per CDR3 protein. Of under 300,000 distinct CDR3 sequences in the sample, about 11% were seen once. At least ten counts were recorded for this clonotype. The CDR3 is made up of 16 amino acids. The germline CDR1 and CDR2 sequences are LNHNV and YYDKDF (reference sequence). J lost 2 bases, V lost 3 bases, and 8 bases had no gene match. The TCR comes from a male donor with ankylosing spondylitis or in good health (not recorded which). This chain uses TRBV15 with TRBJ2-3, with 7 bases that match TRBD2. Material for sequencing was blood, either unsorted or a sorted T cell fraction (not recorded which). DNA for the CDR3: TGTGCCACCAGCAGTAAGCGGGGTGGGTTCACAGATACGCAGTATTTT. Translating it yields CATSSKRGGFTDTQYF.